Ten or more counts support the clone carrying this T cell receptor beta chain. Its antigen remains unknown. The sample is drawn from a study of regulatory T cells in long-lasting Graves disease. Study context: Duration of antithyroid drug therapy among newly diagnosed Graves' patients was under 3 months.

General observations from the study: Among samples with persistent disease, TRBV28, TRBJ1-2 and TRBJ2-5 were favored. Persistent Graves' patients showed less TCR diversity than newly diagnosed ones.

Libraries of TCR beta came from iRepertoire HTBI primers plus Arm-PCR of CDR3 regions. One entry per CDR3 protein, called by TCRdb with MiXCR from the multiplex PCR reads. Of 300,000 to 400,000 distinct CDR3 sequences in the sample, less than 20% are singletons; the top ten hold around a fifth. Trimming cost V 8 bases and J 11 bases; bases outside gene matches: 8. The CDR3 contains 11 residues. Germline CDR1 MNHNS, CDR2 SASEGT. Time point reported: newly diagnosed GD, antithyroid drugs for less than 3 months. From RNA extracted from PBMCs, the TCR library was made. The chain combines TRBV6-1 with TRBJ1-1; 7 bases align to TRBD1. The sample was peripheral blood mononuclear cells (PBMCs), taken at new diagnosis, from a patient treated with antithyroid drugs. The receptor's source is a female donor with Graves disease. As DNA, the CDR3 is TGTGCCAGCGGTACAGGGGCGAAGGCTTTCTTT. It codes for CASGTGAKAFF.